Listed below are T cell receptor beta chains from one sample, sequenced in a study of blood T cell repertoires in COVID-19. Using immunoSEQ multiplex PCR, the repertoire was profiled, and TCRdb retains in-frame clones only, with some absent. The sample includes some 200,000 clones, roughly 82% of them seen just once. The source material was peripheral blood. Source of these receptors: a woman in her thirties or forties who had recovered from COVID-19. The CDR3 runs from the conserved cysteine through the conserved F or W. The D gene is left open where the match is weak. Part of the rows lack a size; the others show once, few, many or a class for expanded clones.

V gene	clone size	J gene	D gene	CDR3 protein	CDR3 DNA
TRBV11-1	once	TRBJ2-5	.	CASSFSRREETQYF	TGTGCCAGCAGCTTCAGCCGGAGAGAAGAGACCCAGTACTTC
TRBV18	.	TRBJ1-2	TRBD1	CASSPGQIQGYTF	TGTGCCAGCTCACCGGGACAGATACAGGGCTACACCTTC
TRBV24-1	.	TRBJ2-1	.	CATSRGRGSYNEQFF	TGTGCCACGTCGAGGGGGAGGGGTTCCTACAATGAGCAGTTCTTC
TRBV3-1/TRBV3-2	.	TRBJ2-1	TRBD1	CASSHHRDRADEQFF	TGTGCCAGCAGCCACCACCGGGACAGGGCGGATGAGCAGTTCTTC
TRBV18	.	TRBJ2-2	.	CASSPQGTGELFF	TGTGCCAGCTCACCACAGGGGACCGGGGAGCTGTTTTTT
TRBV5-5	.	TRBJ1-4	.	CASSWFVAANEKLFF	TGTGCCAGCAGCTGGTTTGTGGCGGCTAATGAAAAACTGTTTTTT
TRBV5-6	.	TRBJ2-1	TRBD2	CASSLEDWGGGEQFF	TGTGCCAGCAGCTTGGAGGATTGGGGGGGAGGCGAGCAGTTCTTC
TRBV3-1/TRBV3-2	.	TRBJ1-1	TRBD1	CASSLQGQGKTEAFF	TGTGCCAGCAGCCTCCAAGGACAGGGAAAAACTGAAGCTTTCTTT
TRBV6-6	.	TRBJ1-1	.	CASSYSSGFAFF	TGTGCCAGCAGTTACTCTTCGGGATTCGCTTTCTTT
TRBV2	.	TRBJ1-6	.	CASSEVVSTDHNSPLHF	TGTGCCAGCAGTGAAGTCGTTTCAACTGATCATAATTCACCCCTCCACTTT
TRBV18	.	TRBJ2-5	TRBD2	CASSGGGYQETQYF	TGTGCCAGCTCCGGGGGGGGCTACCAAGAGACCCAGTACTTC
TRBV19	.	TRBJ2-3	TRBD2	CASSIFRGETTDTQYF	TGTGCCAGTAGTATCTTTCGGGGGGAAACCACAGATACGCAGTATTTT
TRBV6-6	.	TRBJ2-5	.	CASRIQGWETQYF	TGTGCCAGCAGGATACAGGGTTGGGAGACCCAGTACTTC
TRBV6-5	.	TRBJ1-1	TRBD1	CASRVNGQGAGEAFF	TGTGCCAGCAGGGTGAATGGACAGGGAGCGGGTGAAGCTTTCTTT
TRBV5-1	.	TRBJ2-1	.	CASSLVGDFYNEQFF	TGCGCCAGCAGCTTGGTTGGGGACTTTTACAATGAGCAGTTCTTC
TRBV21-1	.	TRBJ2-6	.	CASSKKGGSGANVLTF	TGTGCCAGCAGCAAAAAGGGAGGCTCTGGGGCCAACGTCCTGACTTTC
TRBV4-3	.	TRBJ2-2	.	CASSQYAAGSPGELFF	TGCGCCAGCAGCCAGTACGCAGCAGGGTCACCAGGGGAGCTGTTTTTT
TRBV5-4	.	TRBJ2-3	TRBD1	CASSSDRGPDTQYF	TGTGCCAGCAGCTCGGACAGGGGGCCAGATACGCAGTATTTT
TRBV7-8	.	TRBJ1-6	.	CASSLFSNSPLHF	TGTGCCAGCAGCTTATTCTCCAATTCACCCCTCCACTTT
TRBV4-3	.	TRBJ2-3	.	CASSQGGRLDTDTQYF	TGCGCCAGCAGCCAAGGGGGCCGACTAGACACAGATACGCAGTATTTT
TRBV5-6	.	TRBJ1-2	.	CASSDPTPDTYGYTF	TGTGCCAGCAGCGACCCGACCCCCGACACATATGGCTACACCTTC
TRBV7-2	.	TRBJ2-3	TRBD1	CASSNRDRGNTQYF	TGTGCCAGCAGCAACAGGGACAGGGGGAATACGCAGTATTTT
TRBV5-1	.	TRBJ2-2	TRBD1	CASSPGQEGGELFF	TGCGCCAGCAGCCCGGGACAGGAAGGCGGGGAGCTGTTTTTT
TRBV5-5	.	TRBJ2-7	TRBD1	CASSEQGFSYEQYF	TGTGCCAGCAGCGAACAGGGGTTCTCCTACGAGCAGTACTTC
TRBV19	.	TRBJ1-5	.	CASSIQGSNQPQHF	TGTGCCAGTAGTATACAGGGTAGCAATCAGCCCCAGCATTTT
TRBV7-9	.	TRBJ2-7	TRBD1	CASSSPLDRGLDEQYF	TGTGCCAGCAGCTCCCCTTTGGACAGGGGGCTAGACGAGCAGTACTTC
TRBV20-1	.	TRBJ2-3	TRBD2	CSASGRGVDDTQYF	TGCAGTGCTAGTGGCCGGGGGGTAGACGATACGCAGTATTTT
TRBV6-5	.	TRBJ1-2	.	CASSSGHEGTNYGYTF	TGTGCCAGCAGTTCGGGACACGAGGGGACTAACTATGGCTACACCTTC
TRBV28	few	TRBJ1-5	.	CASSQSDSNQPQHF	TGTGCCAGCAGTCAATCAGATAGCAATCAGCCCCAGCATTTT
TRBV5-1	once	TRBJ2-7	.	CASSLGGVDEQYF	TGCGCCAGCAGCTTGGGAGGTGTCGACGAGCAGTACTTC
TRBV30	.	TRBJ1-1	.	CAMRAGMNTEAFF	TGTGCTATGCGGGCAGGAATGAACACTGAAGCTTTCTTT
TRBV6-5	.	TRBJ2-7	TRBD1	CASSYSTGYGYEQYF	TGTGCCAGCAGTTACTCGACAGGGTACGGATACGAGCAGTACTTC
TRBV7-2	.	TRBJ2-7	TRBD1	CASSKVTGDYEQYF	TGTGCCAGCAGCAAAGTGACAGGGGACTACGAGCAGTACTTC
TRBV11-2	.	TRBJ2-3	TRBD1	CASTRDGRGDTQYF	TGTGCCAGCACGAGGGACGGCAGGGGGGATACGCAGTATTTT
TRBV7-7	once	TRBJ2-5	.	CASSLAGGLANQETQYF	TGTGCTAGCAGCTTAGCCGGTGGGCTTGCAAACCAAGAGACCCAGTACTTC
TRBV11-2	once	TRBJ1-4	.	CASSIVLATNEKLFF	TGTGCCAGCAGCATCGTACTTGCAACTAATGAAAAACTGTTTTTT
TRBV15	.	TRBJ2-3	.	CATSRSGDTQYF	TGTGCCACCAGCAGATCAGGGGATACGCAGTATTTT
TRBV28	.	TRBJ1-2	.	CASRSPAGENYGYTF	TGTGCCAGCAGGTCCCCCGCGGGCGAAAACTATGGCTACACCTTC
TRBV6-5	.	TRBJ1-1	TRBD1	CASSITGGTEAFF	TGTGCCAGCAGTATAACAGGGGGCACTGAAGCTTTCTTT
TRBV6-2/TRBV6-3	.	TRBJ2-4	TRBD1	CASSYLTGEAKNIQYF	TGTGCCAGCAGTTATCTGACAGGGGAGGCCAAAAACATTCAGTACTTC
TRBV27	.	TRBJ1-5	.	CASRPSGFQPQHF	TGTGCCAGCAGACCCTCAGGGTTTCAGCCCCAGCATTTT
TRBV11-2	.	TRBJ2-3	.	CASSSFTDTQYF	TGTGCCAGCAGCTCTTTCACAGATACGCAGTATTTT
TRBV11-2	.	TRBJ2-7	.	CASSFSGSHEQYF	TGTGCCAGCAGCTTCTCAGGATCGCACGAGCAGTACTTC
TRBV7-6	.	TRBJ2-3	TRBD2	CASSSQRGVSDTQYF	TGTGCCAGCAGCTCCCAGCGGGGGGTATCAGATACGCAGTATTTT
TRBV6-5	.	TRBJ2-1	TRBD1	CASRGQYYNEQFF	TGTGCCAGCAGGGGACAGTACTACAATGAGCAGTTCTTC
TRBV3-1/TRBV3-2	.	TRBJ1-4	TRBD1	CASSQDRPGGSEKLFF	TGTGCCAGCAGCCAAGATCGGCCAGGGGGCAGCGAAAAACTGTTTTTT
TRBV5-1	.	TRBJ1-1	.	CASSWGEGRSTEAFF	TGCGCCAGCAGCTGGGGGGAGGGTAGAAGCACTGAAGCTTTCTTT